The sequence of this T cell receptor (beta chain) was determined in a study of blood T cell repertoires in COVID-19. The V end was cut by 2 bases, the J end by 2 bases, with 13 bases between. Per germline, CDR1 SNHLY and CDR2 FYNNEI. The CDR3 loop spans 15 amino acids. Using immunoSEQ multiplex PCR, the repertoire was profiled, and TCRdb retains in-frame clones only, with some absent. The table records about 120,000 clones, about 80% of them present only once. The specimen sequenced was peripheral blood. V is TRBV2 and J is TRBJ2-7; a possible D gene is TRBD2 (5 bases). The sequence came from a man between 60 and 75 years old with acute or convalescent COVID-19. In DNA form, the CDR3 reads TGTGCCAGCAGTGAATTGCCTAGCTTGGCCTACGAGCAGTACTTC. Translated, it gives CASSELPSLAYEQYF.